This record looks at one T cell receptor (beta chain) sequence and its context. Its target is not known. This sample was taken from a study of T cells after yellow fever vaccination. Study-level information: Low-cell-number fractions underwent preparation using SMART-Seq v4 Ultra Low Input.

Study-wide points: Subsequent booster samples again held most clones from primary vaccination (less than 98% CD4, just under 90% CD8). Contaminants from the bulk population, in the form of abundant clonotypes, could be found in FACS-sorted repertoires.

TCRdb called the 5' RACE reads again in MiXCR, with one record for every CDR3 protein. Seen here are under 200,000 distinct CDR3 sequences, 9.5% to 12% observed once, and the top ten hold 35% to 40%. Germline values: CDR1 SGDLS, CDR2 YYNGEE. V lost 3 bases, J lost 10 bases, and 2 bases stayed unmatched. This CDR3 is 12 amino acids long. The sample consisted of CD8+ T cells sorted from PBMCs, taken 15 days after the yellow fever booster vaccination. The chain recombines TRBV9 with TRBJ2-1, with 9 bases matching TRBD2. The receptor was isolated from a man between 18 and 35 years old who received the YFV17D yellow fever vaccine. Written as DNA, the CDR3 is TGTGCCAGCAGCGCGAGCGGGGGGGAGCAGTTCTTC. It encodes CASSASGGEQFF.